In its sample, the clone carrying this TCR beta chain was seen many times. Unique molecular identifiers were added to individual cDNA molecules. One entry per CDR3 protein results from TCRdb running MiXCR on the 5' RACE reads. The sample carries just over 65,000 distinct CDR3 sequences, less than 15% recorded once. This entry belongs to a study of early T cells in non-severe SARS-CoV-2 infection. The V end was cut by 0 bases, the J end by 5 bases, with 22 bases between. The CDR3 is 18 amino acids. Germline CDR1 is ENHRY and CDR2 is SYGVKD. The rearrangement links TRBV10-3 to TRBJ1-1; D is uncertain. Sequencing was done on a sample of whole blood. This receptor was taken from an adult who was a healthcare worker with PCR-confirmed SARS-CoV-2 infection or an uninfected control (not recorded which). This CDR3 reads CAISESRTPVVGGTEAFF. The DNA of the CDR3 is TGTGCCATCAGTGAGTCTCGGACCCCAGTAGTCGGCGGGACTGAAGCTTTCTTT.